Presented here are 30 T cell receptor beta chains from one specimen sequenced in a study of blood T cell repertoires in COVID-19 (TCRdb year 2020). To prepare the library, the immunoSEQ multiplex PCR assay was applied. TCRdb took this table from immuneACCESS and kept in-frame rearrangements with V and J called. Such tables lack part of the clones; where checked against another copy, unresolved V genes explain under half of the gap, and the rest is unexplained. This sample has about 180,000 clones in its table, and around 80% of those were observed once. The ten largest clonotypes hold almost 8.5% of the sample. The specimen was peripheral blood. These receptors came from a woman in her 70s with acute or convalescent COVID-19.

This chain uses TRBV3-1 (or the pseudogene TRBV3-2) with TRBJ2-7; perhaps TRBD1 as D (5 bases). V was clipped by 2 bases and J by 4 bases, with 15 bases between them. The CDR3 length is 15 residues. Per the germline V gene, CDR1 is LGHDT and CDR2 is YNNKEL (reference sequence). CDR3 nucleotides: TGTGCCAGCAGCCAACGACAGACCCCTATATACGAGCAGTACTTC. Translated: CASSQRQTPIYEQYF.

This clone was seen a single time. This chain connects TRBV9 to TRBJ2-5; TRBD2 matches at 11 bases. CDR3 length: 16 amino acids. CDR1 and CDR2 (germline): SGDLS, YYNGEE. V shed 0 bases and J 2 bases; nucleotides not matched to a gene: 3. CDR3 loop: CASSVGASGGQETQYF. In DNA form, the CDR3 reads TGTGCCAGCAGCGTAGGCGCTAGCGGGGGGCAAGAGACCCAGTACTTC.

This clone appeared a few times. The chain has TRBV28 and TRBJ1-2; D not resolved. The CDR3 contains 12 residues. Germline assignment: CDR1 MDHEN and CDR2 SYDVKM. Trimming shortened V by 5 bases and J by 7 bases, and 11 bases separated the two germline ends. CDR3 sequence (DNA): TGTGCCAGCAGTGAGGGTGGTGGTGGCTACACCTTC. Its translation is CASSEGGGGYTF.

Only a few counts were recorded for this clone. V gene TRBV5-4 combines with J gene TRBJ2-3; the match to TRBD2 covers 11 bases. V gave up 5 bases and J gave up 6 bases; unmatched junction bases: 8. The CDR3 length is 15 residues. Germline assignment: CDR1 SGHNT and CDR2 YYREEE (reference sequence). CDR3 amino acids: CASRKWTSGPDTQYF. The CDR3 bases are TGTGCCAGCAGAAAGTGGACTAGCGGGCCCGATACGCAGTATTTT. Full variable domain (rest looked up from reference TRBV5-4 and TRBJ2-3): ETGVTQSPTHLIKTRGQQVTLRCSSQSGHNTVSWYQQALGQGPQFIFQYYREEENGRGNFPPRFSGLQFPNYSSELNVNALELDDSALYLCASRKWTSGPDTQYFGPGTRLTVL.

The V gene is TRBV19, the J gene TRBJ1-2, with 7 bases matching TRBD1. This CDR3 has 13 amino acids. Per the germline V gene, CDR1 is LNHDA and CDR2 is SQIVND (reference sequence). J gave up 0 bases and V 6 bases, and 1 base lay outside the gene matches. CDR3 loop: CASSDRANYGYTF. The CDR3, as DNA: TGTGCCAGTAGCGACAGGGCTAACTATGGCTACACCTTC.

V gene TRBV2 combines with J gene TRBJ1-6; D not resolved. This CDR3 spans 13 amino acids. The ends were cut back, 7 bases at V and 7 bases at J, with 11 bases in the middle. The germline CDR1 and CDR2 sequences are SNHLY and FYNNEI. CDR3 coding DNA: TGTGCCAGCAACCAGGAAATAAATTCACCCCTCCACTTT. It specifies CASNQEINSPLHF. Together with reference TRBV2 and TRBJ1-6, the CDR3 gives the full variable domain: EPEVTQTPSHQVTQMGQEVILRCVPISNHLYFYWYRQILGQKVEFLVSFYNNEISEKSEIFDDQFSVERPDGSNFTLKIRSTKLEDSAMYFCASNQEINSPLHFGNGTRLTVT.

The chain uses TRBV7-2 and TRBJ2-5; maybe TRBD2 (5 bases). There are 15 residues in the CDR3. V gave up 3 bases and J gave up 2 bases, with 13 bases separating them. Looked up from germline, CDR1 is SGHTA and CDR2 is FQGNSA. CDR3 in amino acids: CASSLVSGSQETQYF. The CDR3 nucleotides are TGTGCCAGCAGCTTGGTATCGGGGTCACAAGAGACCCAGTACTTC. The full variable domain, its missing parts supplied by reference TRBV7-2 and TRBJ2-5, is GAGVSQSPSNKVTEKGKDVELRCDPISGHTALYWYRQSLGQGLEFLIYFQGNSAPDKSGLPSDRFSAERTGGSVSTLTIQRTQQEDSAVYLCASSLVSGSQETQYFGPGTRLLVL.

This sequence joins TRBV6-5 and TRBJ2-7, with TRBD2 matching over 7 bases. The V segment lost 5 bases and the J segment 2 bases; nucleotides outside the gene matches: 9. CDR1 and CDR2 (germline): MNHEY, SVGAGI. CDR3 size: 15 residues. This CDR3 is CASSIGGTAAYEQYF. The CDR3 nucleotides are TGTGCCAGCAGTATCGGGGGGACCGCTGCCTACGAGCAGTACTTC.

The gene calls are TRBV10-1 and TRBJ2-5; D is perhaps TRBD1 (5 bases). The CDR3 extends over 15 amino acids. The germline gives CDR1 WNHNN, CDR2 SYGVQD (reference sequence). The ends were cut back, 6 bases at V and 4 bases at J, with 18 bases in the middle. The CDR3 DNA reads as TGCGCCAGCAGACTTCGGACACCCAAGACAGAGACCCAGTACTTC. Its translation: CASRLRTPKTETQYF.

V gene TRBV5-4 combines with J gene TRBJ2-3; TRBD2 agrees at 8 bases. Germline trimming cut 4 bases from V and 0 bases from J; bases unmatched to any gene: 7. Germline-derived CDR1 and CDR2 are SGHNT and YYREEE (reference sequence). The CDR3 has 16 residues. CDR3: CASSHPGGGSTDTQYF. The CDR3 region has the DNA TGTGCCAGCAGCCACCCCGGGGGGGGGAGCACAGATACGCAGTATTTT. Full variable domain (remainder filled in from reference TRBV5-4 and TRBJ2-3): ETGVTQSPTHLIKTRGQQVTLRCSSQSGHNTVSWYQQALGQGPQFIFQYYREEENGRGNFPPRFSGLQFPNYSSELNVNALELDDSALYLCASSHPGGGSTDTQYFGPGTRLTVL.

This chain joins TRBV4-1 and TRBJ1-1; perhaps TRBD1 as D (5 bases). Germline CDR1 reads MGHRA; CDR2 reads YSYEKL. The V and J ends lost 0 bases and 5 bases respectively, with 10 bases between them. The CDR3 has 14 amino acids. The CDR3 sequence is CASSQDRVRTEAFF. In DNA form, the CDR3 reads TGCGCCAGCAGCCAAGACAGGGTCCGAACTGAAGCTTTCTTT.

The rearrangement links TRBV7-9 to TRBJ1-3, with D maybe TRBD1 (5 bases). Germline V CDR1 and CDR2: SEHNR, FQNEAQ (reference sequence). The CDR3 totals 18 residues. The V and J ends lost 11 bases and 0 bases respectively, with 26 bases between them. The CDR3 spells CAVNGEGAGHDSGNTIYF. DNA for the CDR3: TGTGCCGTCAATGGGGAGGGAGCCGGACATGACTCTGGAAACACCATATATTTT.

The J gene is TRBJ2-7, the V gene TRBV28; the match to TRBD2 covers 8 bases. After removal of 6 bases from V and 5 bases from J, the junction contained 9 bases not matched to a gene. This CDR3 has 14 residues. Germline values: CDR1 MDHEN, CDR2 SYDVKM. CDR3 sequence reads: CASRTNGGVDEQYF. CDR3 coding DNA: TGTGCCAGCAGGACCAACGGGGGGGTGGACGAGCAGTACTTC.

The chain joins TRBV5-6 to TRBJ1-1; D is unclear. Looked up from germline, CDR1 is SGHDT and CDR2 is YYEEEE. Trimming removed 0 bases at V and 0 bases at J, with 6 bases between. The CDR3 is 14 amino acids. The CDR3 region has the DNA TGTGCCAGCAGCTTGGGGCGGCTGAACACTGAAGCTTTCTTT. It codes for CASSLGRLNTEAFF. Combining the CDR3 with reference TRBV5-6 and TRBJ1-1 gives the whole variable domain DAGVTQSPTHLIKTRGQQVTLRCSPKSGHDTVSWYQQALGQGPQFIFQYYEEEERQRGNFPDRFSGHQFPNYSSELNVNALLLGDSALYLCASSLGRLNTEAFFGQGTRLTVV.

The chain recombines TRBV3-1 (or the pseudogene TRBV3-2) with TRBJ1-6, with TRBD1 matching 9 bases. The CDR3 has 18 amino acids. The V segment lost 4 bases and the J segment 6 bases; nucleotides outside the gene matches: 13. Germline CDR1 is LGHDT and CDR2 is YNNKEL (reference sequence). The CDR3: CASSRNTGGSPPNSPLHF. CDR3 coding DNA: TGTGCCAGCAGCCGAAATACAGGGGGCTCGCCCCCTAATTCACCCCTCCACTTT.

The V and J genes are TRBV10-3 and TRBJ2-2; 9 nucleotides align to TRBD1. This CDR3 is 15 amino acids long. Germline V gene lookup returns CDR1 ENHRY and CDR2 SYGVKD. J was trimmed by 4 bases and V by 6 bases; bases with no gene match: 6. This chain's CDR3 is CAIRAGTGITGELFF. The CDR3 DNA sequence: TGTGCCATCAGGGCGGGGACAGGGATCACCGGGGAGCTGTTTTTT.

The V call is TRBV10-3, the J call TRBJ2-1, with TRBD1 matching over 8 bases. The V gene's germline CDR1 is ENHRY and CDR2 SYGVKD. There are 13 residues in the CDR3. V lost 10 bases to trimming and J lost 4 bases; unmatched junction nucleotides: 6. CDR3 nucleotides: TGTGCCACTACGGACAGGGCGTACAATGAGCAGTTCTTC. Translated: CATTDRAYNEQFF.

CDR3 nucleotide sequence: TGTGCCAGCAGAAGGACAGGGGGTAGCAATCAGCCCCAGCATTTT. This translates into CASRRTGGSNQPQHF. The chain has TRBV27 and TRBJ1-5; 10 bases map to TRBD1. Germline loops: CDR1 MNHEY, CDR2 SMNVEV (reference sequence). V lost 6 bases to trimming and J lost 0 bases; unmatched junction nucleotides: 2. The CDR3 covers 15 residues.

This clone has only one observation. This chain links TRBV4-2 with TRBJ1-4; D ambiguous. V lost 0 bases and J lost 0, with 11 bases in between. This CDR3 region has 17 residues. The germline gives CDR1 LGHNA, CDR2 YNFKEQ. CDR3 region: CASSQEERAATNEKLFF. In nucleotides, the CDR3 is TGTGCCAGCAGCCAAGAGGAGAGGGCAGCAACTAATGAAAAACTGTTTTTT.

In its sample, this clone was seen a few times. The chain uses TRBV7-2 and TRBJ2-5, with 9 bases that match TRBD2. V gave up 2 bases and J gave up 4 bases; unmatched junction bases: 8. This CDR3 comprises 16 residues. The germline CDR1 and CDR2 sequences are SGHTA and FQGNSA. The CDR3: CASSLIGGGVGETQYF. The CDR3 DNA reads TGTGCCAGCAGCTTAATCGGCGGGGGGGTTGGAGAGACCCAGTACTTC.

The chain carries TRBV5-4 and TRBJ1-2; no clear D. This CDR3 region has 13 residues. Germline values: CDR1 SGHNT, CDR2 YYREEE (reference sequence). V lost 0 bases and J 5 bases, leaving 8 bases between the germline ends. This CDR3 reads CASSLDSQYGYTF. CDR3 DNA: TGTGCCAGCAGCTTGGACAGTCAATATGGCTACACCTTC.

This clone has only one observation. The chain recombines TRBV21-1 with TRBJ1-5; no check of the table's D call, TRBD1, against the DNA was made. TRBV21-1 counts as a pseudogene. The length of the CDR3 is 14 residues. CDR3 in DNA: TGTGCCAGCAAGACCGGACAGAATGATCAGCCCCAGCATTTT. This sequence encodes CASKTGQNDQPQHF.

The chain combines TRBV11-2 with TRBJ2-3, with TRBD1 as a possible D gene (5 bases). V lost 5 bases and J 1 base, leaving 16 bases between the germline ends. CDR1 and CDR2 (germline): SGHAT, FQNNGV. This CDR3 contains 16 residues. CDR3 sequence (DNA): TGTGCCAGCAGCACAGGAATGGGGTTGGGCACAGATACGCAGTATTTT. Its protein is CASSTGMGLGTDTQYF.

Written as DNA, the CDR3 is TGTGCCAGCAGTCAACGACAGGGAGAGGTCTCTGGCTACACCTTC. Translating it yields CASSQRQGEVSGYTF. The rearrangement links TRBV6-6 to TRBJ1-2; 7 bases match TRBD1. Trimming at V came to 5 bases and at J to 7 bases, leaving 13 bases not matched to a gene. The CDR3 loop spans 15 amino acids. Germline CDR1 reads MNHNY; CDR2 reads SVGAGI (reference sequence).

The chain employs TRBV6-4 and TRBJ1-3; D remains unclear. The germline V gene encodes CDR1 MRHNA and CDR2 SNTAGT. Trimming left V 2 bases short and J 4 bases short, with 6 bases between. The length of the CDR3 is 13 residues. CDR3 in amino acids: CASSDQIGNTIYF. The CDR3 DNA sequence: TGTGCCAGCAGTGACCAGATAGGAAACACCATATATTTT.

This clone was detected only once. The CDR3, as DNA: TGTGCCAGCAGTTACCGGCCTCAGGGGTTGAACACTGAAGCTTTCTTT. It yields the protein CASSYRPQGLNTEAFF. This chain links TRBV6-5 with TRBJ1-1; perhaps TRBD1 as D (6 bases). With 2 bases removed from V and 0 bases from J, the gap between germline ends came to 13 bases. This CDR3 has 16 residues. CDR1 is MNHEY and CDR2 is SVGAGI in the germline V gene.

This chain joins TRBV5-1 and TRBJ2-2; TRBD1 matches 11 bases. This CDR3 spans 16 amino acids. Per the germline V gene, CDR1 is SGHRS and CDR2 is YFSETQ. The V gene end was trimmed by 7 bases and the J gene end by 4 bases; junction bases not matched to a gene: 9. The CDR3 nucleotides read TGCGCCAGCGCAAACACCGGGACAGGGGGCACCGGGGAGCTGTTTTTT. It translates to CASANTGTGGTGELFF. The variable domain in full, completed from reference TRBV5-1 and TRBJ2-2, reads KAGVTQTPRYLIKTRGQQVTLSCSPISGHRSVSWYQQTPGQGLQFLFEYFSETQRNKGNFPGRFSGRQFSNSRSEMNVSTLELGDSALYLCASANTGTGGTGELFFGEGSRLTVL.

V and J are TRBV4-3 and TRBJ1-2; no clear D. This CDR3 comprises 14 residues. V shed 1 base and J shed 2 bases, with 8 bases lying between them. The germline CDR1 and CDR2 sequences are LGHNA and YSLEER. DNA of the CDR3: TGCGCCAGCAGCCAAGGAGGGAACAACTATGGCTACACCTTC. Translation gives CASSQGGNNYGYTF.

V is TRBV19 and J is TRBJ2-1, with D possibly matching TRBD2 (5 bases). The V and J ends lost 4 bases and 4 bases respectively, with 17 bases between them. This CDR3 is 16 amino acids long. The germline V gene encodes CDR1 LNHDA and CDR2 SQIVND (reference sequence). The CDR3 loop reads CASSRLSPLEYNEQFF. CDR3 nucleotides: TGTGCCAGTAGTAGACTATCCCCACTTGAATACAATGAGCAGTTCTTC.

The rearrangement uses TRBV12-5 and TRBJ2-4; D is perhaps TRBD1 (6 bases). V was shortened by 6 bases and J by 2 bases, with 23 bases between the two germline ends. This CDR3 spans 18 amino acids. Germline loops: CDR1 LGHNT, CDR2 FRNRAP. This chain's CDR3 is CASGLPYSEGGTKNIQYF. The DNA of the CDR3 is TGTGCTAGTGGCTTGCCATACAGCGAAGGGGGTACCAAAAACATTCAGTACTTC.